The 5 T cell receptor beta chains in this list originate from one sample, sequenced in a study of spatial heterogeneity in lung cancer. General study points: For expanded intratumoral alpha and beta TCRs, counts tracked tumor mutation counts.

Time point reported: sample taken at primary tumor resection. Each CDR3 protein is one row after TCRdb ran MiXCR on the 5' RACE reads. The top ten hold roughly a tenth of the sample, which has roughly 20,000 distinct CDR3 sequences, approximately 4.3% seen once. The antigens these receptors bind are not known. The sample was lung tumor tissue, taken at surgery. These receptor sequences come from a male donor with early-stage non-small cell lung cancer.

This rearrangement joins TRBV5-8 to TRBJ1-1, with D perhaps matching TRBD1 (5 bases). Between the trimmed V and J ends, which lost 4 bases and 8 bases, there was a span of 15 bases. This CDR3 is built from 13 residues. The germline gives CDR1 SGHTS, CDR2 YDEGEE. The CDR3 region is CASSLGAAGEAFF. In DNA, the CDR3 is TGTGCCAGCAGCCTAGGGGCCGCCGGGGAAGCTTTCTTT.

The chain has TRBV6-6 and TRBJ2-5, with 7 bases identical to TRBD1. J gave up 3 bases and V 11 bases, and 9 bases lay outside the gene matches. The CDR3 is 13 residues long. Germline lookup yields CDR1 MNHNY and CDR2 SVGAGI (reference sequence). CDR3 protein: CALGDRVKETQYF. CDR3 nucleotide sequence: TGTGCCTTAGGAGACAGGGTAAAAGAGACCCAGTACTTC.

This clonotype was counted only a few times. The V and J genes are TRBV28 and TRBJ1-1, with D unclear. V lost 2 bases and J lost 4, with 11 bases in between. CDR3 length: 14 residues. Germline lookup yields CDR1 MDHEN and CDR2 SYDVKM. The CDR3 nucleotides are TGTGCCAGCAGTTTAGCGGGATATGGCACTGAAGCTTTCTTT. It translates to CASSLAGYGTEAFF.

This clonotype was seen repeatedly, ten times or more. The CDR3 sequence: CASSGMNTEAFF. In DNA, the CDR3 is TGCGCCAGCAGCGGGATGAACACTGAAGCTTTCTTT. V and J are TRBV5-1 and TRBJ1-1, with unresolved D. Trimming took 4 bases from V and 0 from J, leaving 4 bases between them. In germline, CDR1 is SGHRS, CDR2 YFSETQ. The CDR3 sequence is 12 residues long. The whole variable domain, remainder taken from reference TRBV5-1 and TRBJ1-1, is KAGVTQTPRYLIKTRGQQVTLSCSPISGHRSVSWYQQTPGQGLQFLFEYFSETQRNKGNFPGRFSGRQFSNSRSEMNVSTLELGDSALYLCASSGMNTEAFFGQGTRLTVV.

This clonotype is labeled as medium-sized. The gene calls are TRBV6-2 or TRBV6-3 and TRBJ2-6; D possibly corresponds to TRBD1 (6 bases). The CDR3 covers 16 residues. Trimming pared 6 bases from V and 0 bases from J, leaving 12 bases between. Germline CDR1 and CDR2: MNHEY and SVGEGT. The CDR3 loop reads CASRRRTVSGANVLTF. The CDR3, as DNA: TGTGCCAGCAGGAGGAGGACAGTCTCTGGGGCCAACGTCCTGACTTTC.